Listed here is a single TCR beta chain. This CDR3 is built from 13 residues. Trimming took 1 base from V and 5 from J; bases not matched to a gene: 1. The germline V gene has CDR1 SGHDT and CDR2 YYEEEE. Libraries were prepared by immunoSEQ multiplex PCR; TCRdb keeps only in-frame clonotypes and omits some of them. Of 20,000 to 30,000 clones listed, about 88% are singletons. The data stem from a study of OX40 agonist ivuxolimab in advanced cancers. Study background: While on treatment, patients had intravenous ivuxolimab at 0.01 to 10 mg/kg every 2 weeks.

The sequence was obtained from an adult with an advanced solid tumor such as melanoma, head and neck, liver or kidney cancer. V and J are TRBV5-6 and TRBJ2-5; 8 bases fit TRBD2. The sequences come from CD4+ or CD8+ T cells sorted from blood, collected in a trial of the OX40 agonist ivuxolimab. This CDR3 is CASSLRLAETQYF. CDR3 bases: TGTGCCAGCAGCTTGAGACTAGCGGAGACCCAGTACTTC.